These 21 T cell receptor beta chains originate from one sample sequenced in a study of neoadjuvant anti-PD-1 for oral cavity cancer (dated by TCRdb to about 2021). The meaning of the sample's time point label: after neoadjuvant nivolumab, at surgical resection. Library generation was performed with the immunoSEQ multiplex PCR assay. This is the immuneACCESS table as TCRdb keeps it, with only in-frame sequences that have V and J called. A part of the clones is gone; compared with another copy, unresolved V genes explain less than half, and the rest is unexplained. The sample table records roughly 15,000 clones; about two thirds of these occur just once. In total, the top ten clones hold 3% of the sample. The sample was PBMCs, taken after nivolumab (anti-PD-1) treatment. Every receptor here comes from a person aged 40 to 85 with oral cavity squamous cell carcinoma.

The rearrangement links TRBV6-1 to TRBJ1-5, with 9 positions matching TRBD1. With V trimmed by 4 bases and J by 6 bases, 7 bases remained unmatched. Germline assignment: CDR1 MNHNS and CDR2 SASEGT. There are 15 residues in the CDR3. CDR3 bases: TGTGCCAGCAGTGCCGGACAGGGGATCGGTCAGCCCCAGCATTTT. Translated: CASSAGQGIGQPQHF.

V usage is TRBV6-6 and J usage is TRBJ2-2; the D gene is possibly TRBD1 (5 bases). CDR3 length: 15 residues. Trimming took off 0 bases at V and 7 bases at J, with 12 bases between the two ends. CDR1 is MNHNY and CDR2 is SVGAGI in the germline V gene (reference sequence). The CDR3, as DNA: TGTGCCAGCAGTTACTCGAGGCAGGGATACGGGGAGCTGTTTTTT. Its translation is CASSYSRQGYGELFF.

The chain has TRBV4-1 and TRBJ1-5; no reliable D call. The germline CDR1 and CDR2 sequences are MGHRA and YSYEKL. The V end lost 0 bases, the J end lost 7 bases, and 10 bases lay between the germline ends. The CDR3 loop spans 14 amino acids. The CDR3 region is CASSQEGSGQPQHF. The CDR3 region has the DNA TGCGCCAGCAGCCAAGAGGGGAGTGGACAGCCCCAGCATTTT.

This clone was seen only a few times. J is TRBJ1-1 and V is TRBV4-1, with TRBD1 matching 8 bases. J gave up 2 bases and V 3 bases, and 8 bases lay outside the gene matches. The CDR3 is 16 residues long. Germline V gene sequence: CDR1 MGHRA, CDR2 YSYEKL. The chain's CDR3 is CASSHPEDRGNTEAFF. The CDR3 nucleotides are TGCGCCAGCAGCCATCCGGAAGACAGGGGCAACACTGAAGCTTTCTTT.

The chain uses TRBV29-1 and TRBJ2-5; TRBD1 aligns across 8 bases. Germline CDR1 SQVTM, CDR2 ANQGSEA. The V gene end was trimmed by 3 bases and the J gene end by 4 bases; junction bases not matched to a gene: 4. The CDR3 consists of 13 residues. The CDR3 reads CSVDPQGAETQYF. The CDR3 bases are TGCAGCGTTGATCCGCAGGGGGCAGAGACCCAGTACTTC.

The V and J genes are TRBV25-1 and TRBJ2-2; possibly TRBD2 for D (7 bases). The CDR3 is 15 amino acids. Germline V gene data show CDR1 as MGHDK and CDR2 as SYGVNS. V was trimmed by 6 bases and J by 2 bases, leaving 13 bases between them. The CDR3 sequence: CASRNGGPNTGELFF. Here the CDR3 DNA reads TGTGCCAGCAGGAACGGGGGGCCTAACACCGGGGAGCTGTTTTTT.

This clone was seen more than once but under ten times. The chain employs TRBV7-9 and TRBJ1-1, with 8 bases lining up with TRBD1. The CDR3 is made up of 15 amino acids. V shed 5 bases, J shed 1 base, and the junction held 6 bases outside the gene matches. The V gene's germline CDR1 is SEHNR and CDR2 FQNEAQ (reference sequence). CDR3 sequence reads: CASSPQTGANTEAFF. CDR3 nucleotides: TGTGCCAGCAGCCCCCAGACAGGGGCGAACACTGAAGCTTTCTTT.

V is TRBV4-2 and J is TRBJ2-2; D gene unclear. The CDR3 spans 15 residues. Germline CDR1 reads LGHNA; CDR2 reads YNFKEQ. Trimming took 4 bases from V and 0 from J, leaving 9 bases between them. CDR3 residues: CASSLTSSNTGELFF. In nucleotides, the CDR3 is TGTGCCAGCAGCCTCACCTCTTCGAACACCGGGGAGCTGTTTTTT.

The rearrangement joins TRBV11-3 to TRBJ2-1; a weak D match, TRBD2 (6 bases). Trimming left V 2 bases short and J 10 bases short, with 9 bases between. In germline, CDR1 is SGHNT, CDR2 YENEEA. The CDR3 loop spans 12 amino acids. DNA of the CDR3: TGTGCCAGCAGCTTACAAGGACTAGAGCAGTTCTTC. This sequence encodes CASSLQGLEQFF.

This clone was found a few times. The chain uses TRBV2 and TRBJ2-4; D unresolved. CDR1 and CDR2 from the germline V gene are SNHLY and FYNNEI. Trimming removed 3 bases at V and 5 bases at J, with 11 bases between. CDR3 length equals 14 residues. In nucleotides, the CDR3 is TGTGCCAGCAGTGACGGGCAGAGACAAAACATTCAGTACTTC. Translated: CASSDGQRQNIQYF.

This sequence joins TRBV27 and TRBJ2-7; weak D call: TRBD1 (6 bases). Germline values: CDR1 MNHEY, CDR2 SMNVEV (reference sequence). The CDR3 sequence is 14 residues long. V was cut by 5 bases and J by 2 bases, with 13 bases left in between. Here the CDR3 reads CASSRRQAPYEQYF. The CDR3 bases are TGTGCCAGCAGTAGGAGACAGGCCCCCTACGAGCAGTACTTC.

This clone was seen once. The chain's CDR3 is CALRRSGTEAFF. In DNA, the CDR3 is TGTGCCCTGAGGCGGAGCGGCACTGAAGCTTTCTTT. The chain is built from TRBV30 and TRBJ1-1, with D unresolved. There are 12 residues in the CDR3. Trimming removed 8 bases from V and 4 bases from J, with 14 bases in between. Germline CDR1 is GTSNPN and CDR2 is SVGIG (reference sequence).

The rearrangement joins TRBV2 to TRBJ1-2; D unclear. The germline V gene has CDR1 SNHLY and CDR2 FYNNEI. Trimming took 10 bases from V and 1 from J, leaving 7 bases between them. The CDR3 sequence is 11 residues long. CDR3 loop: CAKQINYGYTF. In nucleotides, the CDR3 is TGTGCCAAACAGATTAACTATGGCTACACCTTC.

This clone occurred a few times. The genes are TRBV27 and TRBJ1-5; D not certain. V was clipped by 3 bases and J by 7 bases, with 10 bases between them. The V gene's germline CDR1 is MNHEY and CDR2 SMNVEV (reference sequence). The CDR3 totals 13 residues. CDR3 DNA sequence: TGTGCCAGCAGTTTTTTGGGTGCACAGCCCCAGCATTTT. Translated, it gives CASSFLGAQPQHF.

In this sample, this clone turned up a few times. The CDR3 sequence is CASSRDSGGTGELFF. DNA of the CDR3: TGTGCCAGCAGCAGAGACTCCGGGGGCACCGGGGAGCTGTTTTTT. The gene calls are TRBV5-4 and TRBJ2-2, with a weak D call TRBD2 (6 bases). The CDR3 is 15 amino acids. Germline V gene sequence: CDR1 SGHNT, CDR2 YYREEE (reference sequence). Trimming shortened V by 4 bases and J by 4 bases, and 14 bases separated the two germline ends.

J is TRBJ2-3 and V is TRBV28; the match to TRBD1 covers 7 bases. Germline assignment: CDR1 MDHEN and CDR2 SYDVKM. The ends lost 5 bases at V and 2 bases at J; junction bases unmatched: 7. The CDR3 spans 15 residues. CDR3 bases: TGTGCCAGCAGTCCCCCGGGACAGAACACAGATACGCAGTATTTT. It specifies CASSPPGQNTDTQYF.

V and J are TRBV19 and TRBJ2-3; D gene unclear. From germline, CDR1 is LNHDA and CDR2 SQIVND (reference sequence). Trimming shortened V by 6 bases and J by 5 bases, and 12 bases separated the two germline ends. This CDR3 has 13 amino acids. This chain's CDR3 is CASSDTLRDTQYF. CDR3 DNA: TGTGCCAGTAGCGACACTTTGAGAGATACGCAGTATTTT.

This clone was picked up a small number of times. V and J are TRBV7-6 and TRBJ1-1; no clear D gene. Trimming took off 4 bases at V and 1 base at J, with 7 bases between the two ends. This CDR3 region has 13 residues. Per the germline V gene, CDR1 is SGHVS and CDR2 is FNYEAQ. Here the CDR3 DNA reads TGTGCCAGCAGCTCGAGTAGGAACACTGAAGCTTTCTTT. Translated, it gives CASSSSRNTEAFF.

This clone was seen more than once but under ten times. V gene TRBV28 combines with J gene TRBJ2-5; D is uncertain. V was clipped by 4 bases and J by 4 bases, with 7 bases between them. The CDR3 contains 12 residues. The germline V gene has CDR1 MDHEN and CDR2 SYDVKM. For the CDR3, the DNA is TGTGCCAGCAGTTGGTCGTCAGAGACCCAGTACTTC. Amino acids: CASSWSSETQYF.

This clone appeared a few times. The chain is built from TRBV9 and TRBJ1-1, with TRBD1 as a possible D gene (5 bases). The CDR3 consists of 15 residues. Germline V CDR1 and CDR2: SGDLS, YYNGEE. The germline V and J ends were trimmed by 4 bases and 7 bases, with 20 bases remaining between them. CDR3 region: CASSPRLGEGNEAFF. CDR3 sequence (DNA): TGTGCCAGCAGCCCCCGGCTCGGAGAGGGGAATGAAGCTTTCTTT.

The rearrangement links TRBV9 to TRBJ2-3; maybe TRBD2 (5 bases). Germline lookup yields CDR1 SGDLS and CDR2 YYNGEE. Trimming took 3 bases from V and 4 from J, leaving 9 bases between them. The CDR3 spans 13 residues. CDR3 amino acids: CASSADGADTQYF. Here the CDR3 DNA reads TGTGCCAGCAGCGCAGACGGGGCAGATACGCAGTATTTT. The full variable domain, with the rest looked up from reference TRBV9 and TRBJ2-3, is DSGVTQTPKHLITATGQRVTLRCSPRSGDLSVYWYQQSLDQGLQFLIQYYNGEERAKGNILERFSAQQFPDLHSELNLSSLELGDSALYFCASSADGADTQYFGPGTRLTVL.